One sample yielded the 11 T cell receptor beta chains listed below, sequenced in a study of cytomegalovirus exposure and HLA in healthy donors. This PCR relied on a set of 60 Vbeta primers and 13 Jbeta primers. Data came from immunoSEQ multiplex PCR; TCRdb stores just in-frame clones and leaves some out. Of some 76,000 clones listed, around 84% are singletons. The material sequenced was PBMCs. The receptors were sampled from a woman in her fifties or sixties in good health and CMV-seronegative.

This clone was picked up a small number of times. The rearrangement links TRBV4-1 to TRBJ1-1; TRBD1 matches 9 bases. Trimming cost V 3 bases and J 3 bases; bases outside gene matches: 17. Germline assignment: CDR1 MGHRA and CDR2 YSYEKL. The CDR3 extends over 19 amino acids. The chain's CDR3 is CASSHPNRYRTGEDTEAFF. For the CDR3, the DNA is TGCGCCAGCAGCCATCCCAACCGGTATAGGACAGGGGAGGACACTGAAGCTTTCTTT.

The CDR3, as DNA: TGTGCCAGCAGCCTACGACAGGGGTCGGACACTGAAGCTTTCTTT. Translation gives CASSLRQGSDTEAFF. This sequence joins TRBV5-4 and TRBJ1-1; 8 bases line up with TRBD1. V dropped 4 bases and J dropped 3; count of bases not matched to a gene: 8. Germline lookup yields CDR1 SGHNT and CDR2 YYREEE (reference sequence). The CDR3 runs 15 residues.

The chain recombines TRBV5-1 with TRBJ1-2; 7 bases agree with TRBD1. V dropped 3 bases and J dropped 4; count of bases not matched to a gene: 6. This CDR3 has 14 amino acids. Germline lookup yields CDR1 SGHRS and CDR2 YFSETQ. The CDR3 DNA sequence: TGCGCCAGCAGCTCTACAGGGGACTCCTATGGCTACACCTTC. Translated, it gives CASSSTGDSYGYTF.

This clone has just one count. This rearrangement joins TRBV5-1 to TRBJ2-1; TRBD1 matches 9 bases. Trimming at V came to 7 bases and at J to 8 bases, leaving 10 bases not matched to a gene. This CDR3 contains 14 residues. The germline gives CDR1 SGHRS, CDR2 YFSETQ. DNA for the CDR3: TGCGCCAGCGCCCCGGGGACAGGGATCGATGAGCAGTTCTTC. This gives the protein CASAPGTGIDEQFF.

The chain has TRBV28 and TRBJ1-5; maybe TRBD1 (5 bases). CDR3 length: 16 residues. Trimming took 8 bases from V and 0 from J, leaving 17 bases between them. In germline, CDR1 is MDHEN, CDR2 SYDVKM. CDR3 in amino acids: CASATGGLYSNQPQHF. The CDR3, as DNA: TGTGCCAGCGCTACTGGGGGACTTTATAGCAATCAGCCCCAGCATTTT.

The chain carries TRBV18 and TRBJ1-3; tentative D call: TRBD1 (5 bases). Trimming left V 2 bases short and J 4 bases short, with 15 bases between. This CDR3 has 16 amino acids. Germline lookup yields CDR1 KGHSH and CDR2 LQKENI. The CDR3 bases are TGTGCCAGCTCACCATATAGCCAGGGCAACGGAAACACCATATATTTT. Its translation: CASSPYSQGNGNTIYF.

The rearrangement joins TRBV5-1 to TRBJ1-3, with D maybe TRBD1 (5 bases). The CDR3 totals 16 residues. Trimming removed 4 bases from V and 0 bases from J, with 14 bases in between. CDR1 is SGHRS and CDR2 is YFSETQ in the germline V gene. The CDR3 DNA is TGCGCCAGCAGCCCGGATGGGGCCTCCTCTGGAAACACCATATATTTT. The encoded protein is CASSPDGASSGNTIYF.

J is TRBJ2-3 and V is TRBV18, with D perhaps TRBD1 (5 bases). Germline lookup yields CDR1 KGHSH and CDR2 LQKENI. CDR3 length: 14 residues. Trimming left V 2 bases short and J 4 bases short, with 10 bases between. In nucleotides, the CDR3 is TGTGCCAGCTCACCATCCCAGGGTTCAGATACGCAGTATTTT. Translated: CASSPSQGSDTQYF.

This sequence joins TRBV29-1 and TRBJ2-5; weak D call: TRBD2 (6 bases). Near its end, the DNA agrees better with TRBJ2-7, so the J call may be wrong. The CDR3 totals 14 residues. Per the germline V gene, CDR1 is SQVTM and CDR2 is ANQGSEA. The DNA for the CDR3 is TGCAGCGTTCTCGGGTCAGCGGGTTCCTACGAGCAGTACTTC. Its translation: CSVLGSAGSYEQYF.

This clone was observed a handful of times. The J gene is TRBJ2-6, the V gene TRBV7-3; D remains unclear. CDR1 is SGHTA, CDR2 FQGTGA, per germline. Trimming took 5 bases from V and 0 from J, leaving 14 bases between them. The CDR3 extends over 17 amino acids. The CDR3 region is CASSDSSSSSGANVLTF. The CDR3 DNA reads TGTGCCAGCAGCGACTCCTCCTCCAGCTCTGGGGCCAACGTCCTGACTTTC.

This clone has just a few counts. V usage is TRBV28 and J usage is TRBJ1-5; D uncertain. Trimming took off 8 bases at V and 1 base at J, with 12 bases between the two ends. This CDR3 has 14 residues. In germline, CDR1 is MDHEN, CDR2 SYDVKM. This chain's CDR3 is CASLLQLSNQPQHF. The CDR3 region has the DNA TGTGCCAGCCTATTACAGCTCAGCAATCAGCCCCAGCATTTT.